The present T cell receptor beta chain was sequenced within a study of T cells after posttransplantation cyclophosphamide. General study findings and limits: After PTCy, TRB diversity resembled that of CNI/methotrexate controls.

V was pared by 5 bases and J by 6 bases, with 7 bases of the junction left unmatched. Germline V gene data show CDR1 as MNHEY and CDR2 as SMNVEV (reference sequence). This CDR3 spans 15 amino acids. This table comes from immunoSEQ multiplex PCR, and its TCRdb copy is limited to in-frame clones, with some not included. The table has 21,000 or so clones, roughly 98% seen once. For this clone: Its antigen is as yet unknown.

The TCR sequence derives from a middle-aged man in good health, CMV-negative, and a related stem cell transplant donor. Material: naive CD8+ T cells sorted from PBMCs. V gene TRBV27 combines with J gene TRBJ2-3; the match to TRBD1 covers 11 bases. The CDR3 region is CASSPYGQGADTQYF. The CDR3 nucleotides are TGTGCCAGCAGTCCCTACGGACAGGGGGCGGATACGCAGTATTTT.